The clone carrying this TCR beta chain is a singleton in its sample. As yet, its antigen is unknown. The protocol was immunoSEQ multiplex PCR, while the TCRdb copy is restricted to in-frame clones and leaves out a portion. The sample consists of approximately 11,000 clones, under 80% of them appearing once. CDR3 length: 12 residues. V lost 7 bases, J lost 5 bases, and 14 bases lay in between. The germline gives CDR1 SQVTM, CDR2 ANQGSEA. The data derive from a study of chemoradiotherapy in HPV16-positive cancers. Study observations and caveats: During treatment, candidate HPV-specific clones and E7-related motifs expanded in tumor.

Over chemoradiotherapy, repertoires were sampled more than once. The receptor's source is a human donor with HPV-associated anogenital cancer. The specimen was taken from a patient who underwent chemoradiotherapy. This chain joins TRBV29-1 and TRBJ2-5; D perhaps matches TRBD1 (6 bases). CDR3 region: CSAKGDGETQYF. Written as DNA, the CDR3 is TGCAGCGCAAAGGGGGACGGGGAGACCCAGTACTTC. Full variable domain (rest looked up from reference TRBV29-1 and TRBJ2-5): SAVISQKPSRDICQRGTSLTIQCQVDSQVTMMFWYRQQPGQSLTLIATANQGSEATYESGFVIDKFPISRPNLTFSTLTVSNMSPEDSSIYLCSAKGDGETQYFGPGTRLLVL.